This TCR beta chain was documented in a study of blood T cell repertoires in COVID-19. The J segment lost 6 bases and the V segment lost 7 bases, leaving 7 bases of the junction unmatched. The germline V gene encodes CDR1 LNHDA and CDR2 SQIVND (reference sequence). CDR3 length: 15 amino acids. The method was immunoSEQ multiplex PCR; TCRdb's version includes in-frame clones alone and lacks a portion of them. The sample lists around 68,000 clones, more than 65% occurring once. Sequencing used peripheral blood. This clonotype was obtained from a woman between 45 and 60 years old with acute or convalescent COVID-19. The gene calls are TRBV19 and TRBJ2-1, with 12 bases matching TRBD2. This CDR3 reads CASTTGLAGFNEQFF. The CDR3 DNA reads as TGTGCCAGTACCACGGGACTAGCGGGTTTCAATGAGCAGTTCTTC. The whole variable domain, remainder taken from reference TRBV19 and TRBJ2-1, is DGGITQSPKYLFRKEGQNVTLSCEQNLNHDAMYWYRQDPGQGLRLIYYSQIVNDFQKGDIAEGYSVSREKKESFPLTVTSAQKNPTAFYLCASTTGLAGFNEQFFGPGTRLTVL.